These T cell receptor beta chains were read from a single sample in a study of T cells after yellow fever vaccination. TCRdb reanalysed the 5' RACE reads using MiXCR and keeps one entry per CDR3 protein. The sample has over 250,000 distinct CDR3 sequences; about 5.2% are singletons. The material was CD4+ T cells sorted from PBMCs, obtained on the day of the yellow fever booster vaccination. The receptors were sampled from a man aged 18 to 30 who received the YFV17D yellow fever vaccine. Both conserved end residues are part of each CDR3. A D gene is named only where the DNA matches it firmly.

v_gene: TRBV12-3/TRBV12-4
d_gene: NA
CDR3aa: CASSFQLGGDTQYF

v_gene: TRBV7-2
d_gene: NA
CDR3aa: CASSSSNSNEQFF

v_gene: TRBV5-5
d_gene: TRBD2
CDR3aa: CASSSGTSNHNEQFF

v_gene: TRBV25-1
d_gene: NA
CDR3aa: CASSEVGRANYGYTF

v_gene: TRBV2
d_gene: NA
CDR3aa: CASSGDGGLGPGELFF

v_gene: TRBV5-1
d_gene: TRBD1
CDR3aa: CASSSLDRGAEQYF

v_gene: TRBV29-1
d_gene: TRBD1
CDR3aa: CSVEEGTGDHGYTF

v_gene: TRBV18
d_gene: NA
CDR3aa: CASSPATYNEQFF

v_gene: TRBV7-2
d_gene: NA
CDR3aa: CASSLQGRQETQYF

v_gene: TRBV7-2
d_gene: TRBD1
CDR3aa: CASRHTPGGERETQYF

v_gene: TRBV18
d_gene: TRBD1
CDR3aa: CASSNGTAQETQYF

v_gene: TRBV7-2
d_gene: NA
CDR3aa: CASSLPDRQPWAKNIQYF

v_gene: TRBV3-1
d_gene: NA
CDR3aa: CASSQGAGLNSPLHF

v_gene: TRBV5-1
d_gene: TRBD1
CDR3aa: CASSALQQGSHGYTF

v_gene: TRBV7-9
d_gene: NA
CDR3aa: CASSLDLSFSAYEQYF

v_gene: TRBV7-2
d_gene: TRBD1
CDR3aa: CASSRGQVRQPQHF

v_gene: TRBV19
d_gene: NA
CDR3aa: CASSTTGRDTGELFF

v_gene: TRBV12-3/TRBV12-4
d_gene: NA
CDR3aa: CASSLLGQETQYF

v_gene: TRBV25-1
d_gene: TRBD1
CDR3aa: CASSESPTGETQYF

v_gene: TRBV24-1
d_gene: NA
CDR3aa: CATSDPSDGAGELFF

v_gene: TRBV11-2
d_gene: NA
CDR3aa: CASSPSAGRLQETQYF

v_gene: TRBV3-1
d_gene: TRBD2
CDR3aa: CASSQNSGGAYEQYF

v_gene: TRBV10-3
d_gene: NA
CDR3aa: CAISESDGELFF

v_gene: TRBV5-4
d_gene: TRBD1
CDR3aa: CASSWDSEETQYF

v_gene: TRBV6-6
d_gene: NA
CDR3aa: CASSETFNTEAFF

v_gene: TRBV20-1
d_gene: TRBD2
CDR3aa: CSAIKTSGGAGETQYF

v_gene: TRBV11-3
d_gene: NA
CDR3aa: CASSHTHNEQFF

v_gene: TRBV6-2/TRBV6-3
d_gene: NA
CDR3aa: CASRPRTHTQYF

v_gene: TRBV5-1
d_gene: NA
CDR3aa: CASSLSGIIAKNIQYF

v_gene: TRBV5-6
d_gene: TRBD1
CDR3aa: CASSQGGVRYNQPQHF

v_gene: TRBV12-3/TRBV12-4
d_gene: NA
CDR3aa: CASSLGPDQVKYTQYF

v_gene: TRBV20-1
d_gene: NA
CDR3aa: CSARDPTRAEKLFF

v_gene: TRBV7-2
d_gene: TRBD2
CDR3aa: CASSLASAGGQETQYF

v_gene: TRBV5-1
d_gene: NA
CDR3aa: CASSLASGLLGDF

v_gene: TRBV6-5
d_gene: TRBD1
CDR3aa: CASSYTDRGRTEAFF

v_gene: TRBV5-4
d_gene: TRBD1
CDR3aa: CASSVQGNYGYTF

v_gene: TRBV7-9
d_gene: NA
CDR3aa: CASSPAGGERGYTF

v_gene: TRBV3-1
d_gene: TRBD1
CDR3aa: CTSSPGQGRNTQYF

v_gene: TRBV5-1
d_gene: NA
CDR3aa: CASSPTTDILEAFF

v_gene: TRBV20-1
d_gene: TRBD1
CDR3aa: CSARGTGGFYGYTF

v_gene: TRBV20-1
d_gene: NA
CDR3aa: CSARDHRTAYNEQFF

v_gene: TRBV19
d_gene: TRBD1
CDR3aa: CASSSLRRTGGPYEQYF

v_gene: TRBV3-1
d_gene: TRBD2
CDR3aa: CASSQEIVLAGGELFF

v_gene: TRBV19
d_gene: NA
CDR3aa: CASRPGDSGANVLTF

v_gene: TRBV18
d_gene: NA
CDR3aa: CASSPPGLRETQYF

v_gene: TRBV20-1
d_gene: NA
CDR3aa: CSARVVVLRGPAPGANVLTF

v_gene: TRBV2
d_gene: NA
CDR3aa: CASSESGTQHF